The T cell receptor beta chain described here comes from a study of OX40 agonist ivuxolimab in advanced cancers. As for the study more broadly: Ivuxolimab was an agonistic, fully human IgG2 monoclonal antibody directed against OX40 (CD134), a costimulatory receptor. Intravenous ivuxolimab was administered to patients every 2 weeks at six dose levels: 0.01, 0.1, 0.3, 1.5, 3 and 10 mg/kg. Prior anti-PD-1, anti-PD-L1 or anti-CTLA-4 therapy was permitted, and approximately 42% of dose-escalation patients had received checkpoint inhibitors. Of the approximately 50 dose-escalation patients, hepatocellular carcinoma was present in 19, melanoma in roughly 15, renal cell carcinoma in 9 and head and neck cancer in 9. Peripheral TCRbeta sequencing was intended to test whether TCR sequence diversity was altered and clonal T-cell expansion was caused by ivuxolimab. The paper describes the monotherapy dose-escalation part (N = 52 patients) of the phase I trial of ivuxolimab. The dose-escalation cohort was around 83% male with a mean age of around 62 years, ranging from roughly 23 to 90. Partial responses were achieved by three dose-escalation patients, of whom one had hepatocellular carcinoma and two had cutaneous melanoma. Study-wide conclusions, independent of this receptor: After ivuxolimab, CD8+ T cells had more expanded clones than CD4+ T cells on average. At doses of 0.1 to 3.0 mg/kg, clonal expansion of both CD4+ and CD8+ T cells in blood was seen between baseline and week 6. Low levels of normalized T-cell clonal expansion were also seen in some patients who did not respond. In partial responders in the 0.1-3.0 mg/kg groups, normalized peripheral clonal expansion was found to be among the lowest, especially among CD8+ T cells. The antigen specificity of the clonally expanded peripheral T cells was not determined.

At the junction V is shortened by 7 bases and J by 4 bases, with 13 bases in between. CDR1 and CDR2, per the germline V gene, are MDHEN and SYDVKM. There are 13 amino acids in the CDR3, from cysteine to phenylalanine inclusive. Here the CDR3 DNA is all that survives: 39 bases in frame from base 1. Of note for this clone: It has no known antigen specificity. The sample holds no much larger clone one base away, and base qualities are not on file.

Genomic DNA was isolated from the sorted cells so that the TCRbeta CDR3 region could be sequenced. The immunoSEQ Assay was used for sequencing of TCRbeta CDR3 regions. The source is immuneACCESS, and TCRdb retained only in-frame sequences with V and J called. Part of the clones is not carried over; for the studies checked, unresolved V genes explain less than half of this, and the remainder is unexplained. The sample table records about 88,000 clones; 75% to 90% of these occur just once. The ten largest make up around 0.21% of the sample. The trial excluded patients who had a history of autoimmune disease or were on systemic immunosuppression. Peripheral blood for TCR sequencing was collected from all dose cohorts at baseline, on cycle 4 day 1, and on cycle 7 day 1. The samples were taken from a phase I, first-in-human, multicenter, open-label dose-escalation trial of ivuxolimab. Adults with locally advanced or metastatic head and neck squamous cell, hepatocellular, melanoma or renal cell carcinoma were enrolled in the trial. Before TCR sequencing, CD4+ and CD8+ T cells were separately sorted from peripheral blood.

The sequence is built from TRBV28 and TRBJ1-2; no D segment can be confidently identified. The material was CD4+ or CD8+ T cells sorted from blood, obtained in a trial of the OX40 agonist ivuxolimab. The receptor's source is an adult with an advanced solid tumor such as melanoma, head and neck, liver or kidney cancer. The nucleotide sequence reads as follows: TGTGCCAGCACCCTAGCCCGTCCCTATGGCTACACCTTC. This sequence encodes CASTLARPYGYTF.